This entry lists 9 T cell receptor beta chains sequenced from one sample in a study of technical replicates of blood from a handful of donors. Sequencing was performed with immunoSEQ multiplex PCR; in TCRdb, only in-frame clones are kept and a portion is missing. Among tens of thousands of clones listed, 85% to 95% were seen once. The sample taken for sequencing was T cells isolated from PBMCs. Source of these receptors: a human donor in good health.

The chain employs TRBV29-1 and TRBJ2-1; D is possibly TRBD2 (6 bases). Germline values: CDR1 SQVTM, CDR2 ANQGSEA. CDR3 size: 14 residues. V lost 8 bases, J lost 4 bases, and 18 bases lay in between. The DNA of the CDR3 is TGCAGCTTTCGACGGGACTCCGTATACAATGAGCAGTTCTTC. It codes for CSFRRDSVYNEQFF.

The CDR3 here is CASSYGGASNQPQHF. In DNA form, the CDR3 reads TGTGCCAGCAGTTACGGGGGGGCTAGCAATCAGCCCCAGCATTTT. The chain is built from TRBV6-5 and TRBJ1-5; weak D call: TRBD1 (6 bases). Trimming left V 2 bases short and J 0 bases short, with 8 bases between. The germline V gene encodes CDR1 MNHEY and CDR2 SVGAGI. This CDR3 contains 15 residues.

The chain joins TRBV11-3 to TRBJ2-2; D might be TRBD1 (7 bases). This CDR3 is built from 17 residues. Germline CDR1 and CDR2: SGHNT and YENEEA. V was cut by 5 bases and J by 3 bases, with 19 bases left in between. The CDR3 spells CASSDREARGDTGELFF. DNA of the CDR3: TGTGCCAGCAGCGACAGGGAAGCGAGGGGGGACACCGGGGAGCTGTTTTTT.

In its sample, this clone was seen once. The chain combines TRBV11-2 with TRBJ1-2, with TRBD1 matching 7 bases. Trimming at V came to 5 bases and at J to 5 bases, leaving 8 bases not matched to a gene. The CDR3 has 14 amino acids. Germline CDR1 SGHAT, CDR2 FQNNGV. The CDR3 sequence is CASSPRQGRYGYTF. Written as DNA, the CDR3 is TGTGCCAGCAGCCCCCGACAGGGTCGATATGGCTACACCTTC.

V gene TRBV29-1 combines with J gene TRBJ1-5; 8 nucleotides match TRBD1. The CDR3 extends over 14 amino acids. The V segment lost 3 bases and the J segment 2 bases; nucleotides outside the gene matches: 3. Looked up from germline, CDR1 is SQVTM and CDR2 is ANQGSEA. CDR3 sequence: CSVELQGGNQPQHF. In DNA, the CDR3 is TGCAGCGTTGAGTTACAGGGGGGCAATCAGCCCCAGCATTTT. Looking up the rest from reference TRBV29-1 and TRBJ1-5 gives the full variable domain: SAVISQKPSRDICQRGTSLTIQCQVDSQVTMMFWYRQQPGQSLTLIATANQGSEATYESGFVIDKFPISRPNLTFSTLTVSNMSPEDSSIYLCSVELQGGNQPQHFGDGTRLSIL.

This clone appeared once. The V gene is TRBV11-3, the J gene TRBJ2-7, with 7 positions matching TRBD2. V dropped 6 bases and J dropped 2; count of bases not matched to a gene: 7. Germline V lookup: CDR1 SGHNT, CDR2 YENEEA. The CDR3 length is 14 residues. The CDR3 nucleotides are TGTGCCAGCAGGCAGGGACTATCTACCTACGAGCAGTACTTC. Residues: CASRQGLSTYEQYF.

The CDR3 nucleotides are TGTGCCAGCATCGAAGACAGGGGTGCAACTAATGAAAAACTGTTTTTT. Residues: CASIEDRGATNEKLFF. The chain recombines TRBV7-8 with TRBJ1-4, with TRBD1 matching over 8 bases. The length of the CDR3 is 16 residues. The V gene end was trimmed by 7 bases and the J gene end by 0 bases; junction bases not matched to a gene: 7. Germline CDR1 SGHVS, CDR2 FQNEAQ.

This chain connects TRBV4-3 to TRBJ1-3; no firm D call. Per germline, CDR1 LGHNA and CDR2 YSLEER. Deletions cut 4 bases from V and 0 bases from J, with 13 bases between. This CDR3 spans 16 amino acids. The CDR3 is CASSRDRGFSGNTIYF. Written as DNA, the CDR3 is TGCGCCAGCAGCCGCGATCGGGGATTCTCTGGAAACACCATATATTTT.

The J gene is TRBJ2-6, the V gene TRBV18; no clear D. Deletions cut 3 bases from V and 0 bases from J, with 6 bases between. The germline V gene encodes CDR1 KGHSH and CDR2 LQKENI. This CDR3 spans 15 amino acids. Here the CDR3 reads CASSPPSSGANVLTF. In nucleotides, the CDR3 is TGTGCCAGCTCACCTCCCTCCTCTGGGGCCAACGTCCTGACTTTC.